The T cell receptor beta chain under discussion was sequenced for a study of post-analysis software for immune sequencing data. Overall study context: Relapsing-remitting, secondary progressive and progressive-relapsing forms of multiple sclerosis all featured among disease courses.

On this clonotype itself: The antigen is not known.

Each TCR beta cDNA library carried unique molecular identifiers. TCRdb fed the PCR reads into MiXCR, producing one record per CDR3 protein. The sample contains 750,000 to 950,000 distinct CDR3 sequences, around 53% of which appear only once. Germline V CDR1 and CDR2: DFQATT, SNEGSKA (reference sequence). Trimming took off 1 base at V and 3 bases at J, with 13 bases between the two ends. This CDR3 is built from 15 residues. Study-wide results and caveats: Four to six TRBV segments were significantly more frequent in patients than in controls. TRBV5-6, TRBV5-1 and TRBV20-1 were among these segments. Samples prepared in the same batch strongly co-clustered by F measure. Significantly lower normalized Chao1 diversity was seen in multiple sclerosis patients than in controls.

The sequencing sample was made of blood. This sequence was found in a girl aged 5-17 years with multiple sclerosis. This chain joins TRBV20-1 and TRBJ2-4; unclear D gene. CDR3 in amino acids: CSARAAEVGKNIQYF. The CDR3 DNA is TGCAGTGCTAGAGCGGCCGAAGTGGGCAAAAACATTCAGTACTTC.